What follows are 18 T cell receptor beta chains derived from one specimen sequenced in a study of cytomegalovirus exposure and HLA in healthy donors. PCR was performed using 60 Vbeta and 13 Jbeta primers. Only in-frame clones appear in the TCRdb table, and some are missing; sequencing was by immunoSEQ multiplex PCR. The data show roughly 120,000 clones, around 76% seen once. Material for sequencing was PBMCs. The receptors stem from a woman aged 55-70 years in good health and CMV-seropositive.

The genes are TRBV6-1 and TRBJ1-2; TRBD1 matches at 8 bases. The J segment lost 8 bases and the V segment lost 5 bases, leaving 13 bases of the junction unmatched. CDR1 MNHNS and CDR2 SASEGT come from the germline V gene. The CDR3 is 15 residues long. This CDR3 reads CASSQLETGVWGYTF. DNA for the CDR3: TGTGCCAGCAGTCAACTGGAGACAGGGGTGTGGGGCTACACCTTC.

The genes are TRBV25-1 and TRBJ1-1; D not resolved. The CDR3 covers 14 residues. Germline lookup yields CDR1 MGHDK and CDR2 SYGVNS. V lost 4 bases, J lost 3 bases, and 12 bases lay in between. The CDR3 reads CASSGKSPDTEAFF. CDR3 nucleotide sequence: TGTGCCAGCAGTGGAAAAAGTCCGGACACTGAAGCTTTCTTT.

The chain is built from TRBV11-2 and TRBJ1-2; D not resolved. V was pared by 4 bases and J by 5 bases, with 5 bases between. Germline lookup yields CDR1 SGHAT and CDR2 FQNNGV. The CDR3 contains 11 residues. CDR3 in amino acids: CASSYGYGYTF. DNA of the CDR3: TGTGCCAGCAGCTACGGTTATGGCTACACCTTC. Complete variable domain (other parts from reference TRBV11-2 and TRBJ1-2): EAGVAQSPRYKIIEKRQSVAFWCNPISGHATLYWYQQILGQGPKLLIQFQNNGVVDDSQLPKDRFSAERLKGVDSTLKIQPAKLEDSAVYLCASSYGYGYTFGSGTRLTVV.

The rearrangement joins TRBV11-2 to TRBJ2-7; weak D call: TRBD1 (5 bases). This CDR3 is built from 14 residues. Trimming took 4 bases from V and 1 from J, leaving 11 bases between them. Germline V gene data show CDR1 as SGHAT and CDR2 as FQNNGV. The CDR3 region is CASSWQGPSYEQYF. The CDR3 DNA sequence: TGTGCCAGCAGCTGGCAGGGCCCTTCCTACGAGCAGTACTTC.

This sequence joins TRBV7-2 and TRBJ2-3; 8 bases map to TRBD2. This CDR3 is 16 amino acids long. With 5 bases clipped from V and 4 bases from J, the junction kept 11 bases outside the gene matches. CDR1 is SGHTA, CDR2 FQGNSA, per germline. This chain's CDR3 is CASSRNWAGGADTQYF. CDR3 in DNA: TGTGCCAGCAGCCGCAACTGGGCGGGAGGTGCAGATACGCAGTATTTT.

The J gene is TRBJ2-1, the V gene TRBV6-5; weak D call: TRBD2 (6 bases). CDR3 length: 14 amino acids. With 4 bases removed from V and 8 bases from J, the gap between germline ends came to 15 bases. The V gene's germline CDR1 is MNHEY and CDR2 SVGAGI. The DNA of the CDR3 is TGTGCCAGCAGTTTGGGACTGACCCCTGATGAGCAGTTCTTC. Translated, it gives CASSLGLTPDEQFF.

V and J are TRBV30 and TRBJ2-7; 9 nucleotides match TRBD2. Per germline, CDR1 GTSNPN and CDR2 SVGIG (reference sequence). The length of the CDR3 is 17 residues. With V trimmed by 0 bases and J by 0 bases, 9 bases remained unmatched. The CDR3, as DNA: TGTGCCTGGAGTGTACCGGAGCGGGGGGCTGACTCCTACGAGCAGTACTTC. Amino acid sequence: CAWSVPERGADSYEQYF.

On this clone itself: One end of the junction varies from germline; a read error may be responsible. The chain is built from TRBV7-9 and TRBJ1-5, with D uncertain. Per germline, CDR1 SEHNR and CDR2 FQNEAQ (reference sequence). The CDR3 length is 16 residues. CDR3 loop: CSSSYSSGIGNQPQHF. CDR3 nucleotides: TGTTCCAGCAGCTACTCTTCCGGGATAGGGAATCAGCCCCAGCATTTT.

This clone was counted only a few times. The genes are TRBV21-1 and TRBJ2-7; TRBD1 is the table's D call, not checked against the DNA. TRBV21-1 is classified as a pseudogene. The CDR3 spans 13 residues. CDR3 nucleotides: TGTGCCAGCAGCATGGGACAGGGGTACGAGCAGTACTTC. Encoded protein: CASSMGQGYEQYF.

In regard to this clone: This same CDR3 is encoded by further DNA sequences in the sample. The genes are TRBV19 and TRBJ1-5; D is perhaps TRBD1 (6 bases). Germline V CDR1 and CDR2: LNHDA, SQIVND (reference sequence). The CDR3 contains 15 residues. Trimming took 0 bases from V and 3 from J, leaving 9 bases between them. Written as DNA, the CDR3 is TGTGCCAGTAGTATAGACAGGGGTGACAATCAGCCCCAGCATTTT. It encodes CASSIDRGDNQPQHF.

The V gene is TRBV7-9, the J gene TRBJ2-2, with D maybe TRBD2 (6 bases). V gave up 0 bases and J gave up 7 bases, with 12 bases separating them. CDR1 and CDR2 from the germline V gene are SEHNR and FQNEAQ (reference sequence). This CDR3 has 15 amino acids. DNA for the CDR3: TGTGCCAGCAGCTTAGCCGCTTCGGAGGGCGGGGAGCTGTTTTTT. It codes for CASSLAASEGGELFF.

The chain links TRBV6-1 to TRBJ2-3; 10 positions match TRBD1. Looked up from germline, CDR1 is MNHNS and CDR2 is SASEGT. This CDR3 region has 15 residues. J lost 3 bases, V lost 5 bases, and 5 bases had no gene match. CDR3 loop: CASSNRDRGTDTQYF. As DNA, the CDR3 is TGTGCCAGCAGTAATAGGGACAGGGGTACAGATACGCAGTATTTT.

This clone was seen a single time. The CDR3 DNA follows: TGTGCCAGCAGCCAAGCCGGGACAGGGGCCTACGAGCAGTACTTC. Translated, it gives CASSQAGTGAYEQYF. The V call is TRBV4-2, the J call TRBJ2-7; 10 bases are shared with TRBD1. There are 15 residues in the CDR3. The V gene end was trimmed by 1 base and the J gene end by 2 bases; junction bases not matched to a gene: 2. Germline V gene lookup returns CDR1 LGHNA and CDR2 YNFKEQ.

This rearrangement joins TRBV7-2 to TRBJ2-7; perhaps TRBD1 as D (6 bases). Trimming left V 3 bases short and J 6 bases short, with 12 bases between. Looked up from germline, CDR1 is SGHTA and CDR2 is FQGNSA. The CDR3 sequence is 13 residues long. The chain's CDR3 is CASSFQGMGEQYF. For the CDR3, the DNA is TGTGCCAGCAGCTTTCAGGGGATGGGCGAGCAGTACTTC.

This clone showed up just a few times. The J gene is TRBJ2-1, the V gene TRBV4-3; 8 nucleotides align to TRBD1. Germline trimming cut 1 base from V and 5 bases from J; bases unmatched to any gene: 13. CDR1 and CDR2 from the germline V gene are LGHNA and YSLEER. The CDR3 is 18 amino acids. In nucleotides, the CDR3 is TGCGCCAGCAGCCAAGTGGGCTCCCGGGACAGGTTTGACAATGAGCAGTTCTTC. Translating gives CASSQVGSRDRFDNEQFF.

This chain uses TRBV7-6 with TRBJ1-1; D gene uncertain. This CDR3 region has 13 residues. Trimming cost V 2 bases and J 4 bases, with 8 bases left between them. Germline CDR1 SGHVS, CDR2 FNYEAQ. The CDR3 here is CASSLNMATEAFF. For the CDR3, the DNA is TGTGCCAGCAGCTTAAACATGGCCACTGAAGCTTTCTTT.

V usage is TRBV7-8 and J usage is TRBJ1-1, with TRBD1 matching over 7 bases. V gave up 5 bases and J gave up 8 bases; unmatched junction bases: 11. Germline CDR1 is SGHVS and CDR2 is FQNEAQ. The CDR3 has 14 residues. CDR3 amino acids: CASSPRQGPREAFF. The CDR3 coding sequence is TGTGCCAGCAGCCCAAGACAGGGCCCGAGGGAAGCTTTCTTT. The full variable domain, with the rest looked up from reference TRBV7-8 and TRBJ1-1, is GAGVSQSPRYKVAKRGQDVALRCDPISGHVSLFWYQQALGQGPEFLTYFQNEAQLDKSGLPSDRFFAERPEGSVSTLKIQRTQQEDSAVYLCASSPRQGPREAFFGQGTRLTVV.

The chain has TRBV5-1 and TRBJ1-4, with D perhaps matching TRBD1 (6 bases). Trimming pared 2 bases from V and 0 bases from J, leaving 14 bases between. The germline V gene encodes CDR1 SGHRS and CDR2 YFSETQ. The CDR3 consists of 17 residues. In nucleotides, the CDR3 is TGCGCCAGCAGCTTAGGACAGAGACCCTCAACTAATGAAAAACTGTTTTTT. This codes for CASSLGQRPSTNEKLFF.